The TCR beta chain described here comes from a study of STAT3 mutations in large granular lymphocyte leukemia. Method: immunoSEQ multiplex PCR; TCRdb's copy keeps in-frame clones and lacks some. The profile shows roughly 46,000 clones, about 81% of them singletons. The study's findings and limits: At least one immunodominant TCR beta clonotype appeared in every T-cell large granular lymphocyte leukemia patient.

The CDR3 consists of 14 residues. CDR1 and CDR2 from the germline V gene are SEHNR and FQNEAQ (reference sequence). Deletions cut 2 bases from V and 6 bases from J, with 14 bases between. This clone was found a few times. Antigen unknown. The V gene is TRBV7-9, the J gene TRBJ2-7; D possibly corresponds to TRBD1 (5 bases). Sequencing input: PBMCs. This receptor was identified in a human donor with T large granular lymphocyte leukemia. Some clones in this sample may be carry-over from other donors' samples. The CDR3 region has the DNA TGTGCCAGCAGCTTAAGCAGGGCCTTCGGCGAGCAGTACTTC. This sequence encodes CASSLSRAFGEQYF.